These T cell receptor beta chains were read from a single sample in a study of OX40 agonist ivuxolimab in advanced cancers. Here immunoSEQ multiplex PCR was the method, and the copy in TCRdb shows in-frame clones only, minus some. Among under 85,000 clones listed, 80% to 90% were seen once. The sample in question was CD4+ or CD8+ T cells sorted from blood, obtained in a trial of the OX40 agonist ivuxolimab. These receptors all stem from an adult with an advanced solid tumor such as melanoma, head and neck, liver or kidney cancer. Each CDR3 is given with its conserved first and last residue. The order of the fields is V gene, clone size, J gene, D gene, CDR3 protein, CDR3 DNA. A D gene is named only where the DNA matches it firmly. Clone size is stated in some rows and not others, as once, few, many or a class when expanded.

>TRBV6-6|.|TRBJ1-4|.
CASRREQGKQEKLFF
TGTGCCAGCAGACGAGAACAGGGAAAGCAAGAAAAACTGTTTTTT
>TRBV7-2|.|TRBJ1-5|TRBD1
CASSKQGTTLSNQPQHF
TGTGCCAGCAGCAAACAGGGGACGACCCTCAGCAATCAGCCCCAGCATTTT
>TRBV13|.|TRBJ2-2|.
CASSLEAGVNTGELFF
TGTGCCAGCAGCTTAGAGGCGGGCGTGAACACCGGGGAGCTGTTTTTT
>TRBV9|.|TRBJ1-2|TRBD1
CASSVDLRGQWGGYTF
TGTGCCAGCAGCGTAGATCTCAGGGGGCAATGGGGTGGCTACACCTTC
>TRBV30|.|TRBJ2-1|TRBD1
CASIRGQGLLSYNEQFF
TGTGCCTCCATTCGAGGACAGGGGCTCCTCTCCTACAATGAGCAGTTCTTC
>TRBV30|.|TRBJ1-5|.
CAWSVGSQINQPQHF
TGTGCCTGGAGTGTAGGGTCACAGATAAATCAGCCCCAGCATTTT
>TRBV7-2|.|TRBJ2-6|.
CASSLHPGANVLTF
TGTGCCAGCAGCTTACATCCGGGGGCCAACGTCCTGACTTTC
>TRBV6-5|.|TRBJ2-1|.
CASRGGPRGEQFF
TGTGCCAGCAGAGGGGGGCCCCGCGGTGAGCAGTTCTTC
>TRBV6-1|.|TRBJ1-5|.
CASSSQYSNQPQHF
TGTGCCAGCAGTAGTCAGTATTCCAATCAGCCCCAGCATTTT
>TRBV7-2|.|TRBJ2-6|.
CASSESGANVLTF
TGTGCCAGCAGCGAATCTGGGGCCAACGTCCTGACTTTC
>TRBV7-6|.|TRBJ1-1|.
CASSFDLIQNTEAFF
TGTGCCAGCAGCTTCGATCTGATCCAGAACACTGAAGCTTTCTTT
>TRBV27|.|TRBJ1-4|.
CASSRQMGGEKLFF
TGTGCCAGCAGCCGACAGATGGGGGGAGAAAAACTGTTTTTT
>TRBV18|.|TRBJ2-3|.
CASSQDGTTTDTQYF
TGTGCCAGCTCACAGGACGGAACCACCACAGATACGCAGTATTTT
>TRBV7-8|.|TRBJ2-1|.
CASSPRLGNEQFF
TGTGCCAGCAGCCCCCGGCTAGGCAATGAGCAGTTCTTC
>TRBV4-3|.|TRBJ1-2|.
CASSQDNGGSYGYTF
TGCGCCAGCAGCCAAGATAACGGGGGGAGCTATGGCTACACCTTC
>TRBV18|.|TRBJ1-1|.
CASSPLGVGTEAFF
TGTGCCAGCTCACCCCTCGGGGTGGGCACTGAAGCTTTCTTT
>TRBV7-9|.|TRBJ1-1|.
CASSLALAGYEPEAFF
TGTGCCAGCAGCTTAGCCCTCGCGGGGTACGAGCCTGAAGCTTTCTTT
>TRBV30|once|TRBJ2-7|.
CARGQTGLYEQYF
TGTGCCCGGGGGCAAACAGGATTGTACGAGCAGTACTTC
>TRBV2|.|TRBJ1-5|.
CASTERQPNSNQPQHF
TGTGCCAGCACTGAAAGACAGCCCAATAGCAATCAGCCCCAGCATTTT
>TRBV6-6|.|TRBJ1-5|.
CASRPPGGNQPQHF
TGTGCCAGCAGGCCCCCAGGGGGCAATCAGCCCCAGCATTTT
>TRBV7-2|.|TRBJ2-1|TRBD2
CASSFRGGSYNEQFF
TGTGCCAGCAGCTTTCGCGGGGGGTCCTACAATGAGCAGTTCTTC
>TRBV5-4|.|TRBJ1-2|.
CASSLVVGGYTF
TGTGCCAGCAGCTTGGTAGTGGGTGGCTACACCTTC
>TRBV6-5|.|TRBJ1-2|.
CASSYRVNYGYTF
TGTGCCAGCAGTTACCGGGTTAACTATGGCTACACCTTC
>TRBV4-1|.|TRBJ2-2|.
CASSQERSGARGTGELFF
TGCGCCAGCAGCCAAGAGAGGTCAGGGGCGCGAGGCACCGGGGAGCTGTTTTTT
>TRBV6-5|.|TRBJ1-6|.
CASSYSSQGKSPLHF
TGTGCCAGCAGTTACTCGAGCCAGGGGAAGTCACCCCTCCACTTT
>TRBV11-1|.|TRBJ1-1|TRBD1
CASSFQMGQGVGKTEAFF
TGTGCCAGCAGCTTTCAGATGGGACAGGGGGTAGGAAAAACTGAAGCTTTCTTT
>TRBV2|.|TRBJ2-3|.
CASSKNGQKPTDTQYF
TGTGCCAGCAGTAAAAATGGACAGAAACCCACAGATACGCAGTATTTT
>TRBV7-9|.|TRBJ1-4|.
CASSSGGEKLFF
TGTGCCAGCAGCTCCGGTGGGGAAAAACTGTTTTTT
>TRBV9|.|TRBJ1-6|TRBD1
CASSGTGPGNSPLHF
TGTGCCAGTTCAGGGACAGGGCCGGGAAATTCACCCCTCCACTTT
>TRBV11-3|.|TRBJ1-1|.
CASSYTRGSEAFF
TGTGCCAGCAGCTACACTCGAGGCAGCGAAGCTTTCTTT
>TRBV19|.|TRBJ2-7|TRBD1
CASSITGTGGNEQYF
TGTGCCAGTAGTATAACCGGGACAGGGGGCAACGAGCAGTACTTC
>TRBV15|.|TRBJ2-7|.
CATSRDPGARVFEQYF
TGTGCCACCAGCAGAGATCCGGGGGCGAGGGTCTTCGAGCAGTACTTC
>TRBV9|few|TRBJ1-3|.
CASSAKLDRKSGNTIYF
TGTGCCAGCAGCGCCAAACTCGACAGGAAATCTGGAAACACCATATATTTT
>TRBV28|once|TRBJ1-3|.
CASSSHRQALGNTIYF
TGTGCCAGCAGTTCCCACCGACAGGCGTTGGGAAACACCATATATTTT
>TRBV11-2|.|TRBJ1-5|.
CASSPDRSRPQHF
TGTGCCAGCAGCCCCGACCGTTCACGACCCCAGCATTTT
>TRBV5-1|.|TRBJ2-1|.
CASSQHRLYSNEQFF
TGCGCCAGCAGCCAACACCGACTATATAGCAATGAGCAGTTCTTC